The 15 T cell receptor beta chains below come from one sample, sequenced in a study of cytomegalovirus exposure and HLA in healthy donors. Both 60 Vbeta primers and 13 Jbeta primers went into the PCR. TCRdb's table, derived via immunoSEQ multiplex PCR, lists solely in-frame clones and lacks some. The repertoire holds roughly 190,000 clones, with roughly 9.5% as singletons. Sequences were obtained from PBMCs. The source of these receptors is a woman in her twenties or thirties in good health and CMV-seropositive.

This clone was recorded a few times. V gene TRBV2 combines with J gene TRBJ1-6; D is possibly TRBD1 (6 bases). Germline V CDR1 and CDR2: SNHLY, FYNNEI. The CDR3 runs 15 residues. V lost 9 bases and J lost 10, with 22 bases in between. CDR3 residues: CASCPQGILGSPLHF. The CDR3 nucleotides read TGTGCCAGTTGTCCACAGGGCATTCTTGGATCACCCCTCCACTTT.

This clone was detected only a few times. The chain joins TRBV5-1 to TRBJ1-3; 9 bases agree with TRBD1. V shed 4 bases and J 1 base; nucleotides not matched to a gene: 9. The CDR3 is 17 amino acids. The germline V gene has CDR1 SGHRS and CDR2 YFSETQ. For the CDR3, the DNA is TGCGCCAGCAGCCGTACAGGGACAGGGTATTCTGGAAACACCATATATTTT. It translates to CASSRTGTGYSGNTIYF.

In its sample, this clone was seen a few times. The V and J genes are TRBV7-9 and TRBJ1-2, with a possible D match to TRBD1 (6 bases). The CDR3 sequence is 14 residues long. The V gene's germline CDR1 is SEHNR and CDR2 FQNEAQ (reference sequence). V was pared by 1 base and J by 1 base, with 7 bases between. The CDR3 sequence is CASSLGGLNYGYTF. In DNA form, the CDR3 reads TGTGCCAGCAGCTTAGGGGGGCTTAACTATGGCTACACCTTC.

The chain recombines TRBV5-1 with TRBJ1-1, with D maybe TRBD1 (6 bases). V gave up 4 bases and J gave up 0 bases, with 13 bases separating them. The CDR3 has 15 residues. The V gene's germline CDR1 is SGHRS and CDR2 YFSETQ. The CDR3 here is CASSPLWTVNTEAFF. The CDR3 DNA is TGCGCCAGCAGCCCCCTATGGACAGTGAACACTGAAGCTTTCTTT.

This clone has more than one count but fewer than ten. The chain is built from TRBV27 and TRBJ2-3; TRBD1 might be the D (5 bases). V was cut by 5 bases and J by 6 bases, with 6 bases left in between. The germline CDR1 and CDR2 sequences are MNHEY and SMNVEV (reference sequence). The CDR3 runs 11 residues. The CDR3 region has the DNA TGTGCCAGCAGTGGGGCGGATACGCAGTATTTT. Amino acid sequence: CASSGADTQYF.

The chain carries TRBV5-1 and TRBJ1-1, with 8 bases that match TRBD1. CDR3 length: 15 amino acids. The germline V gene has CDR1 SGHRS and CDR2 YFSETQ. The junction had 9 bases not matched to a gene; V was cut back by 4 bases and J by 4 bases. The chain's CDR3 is CASSPSTGDRTEAFF. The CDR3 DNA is TGCGCCAGCAGCCCATCGACAGGGGACCGCACTGAAGCTTTCTTT.

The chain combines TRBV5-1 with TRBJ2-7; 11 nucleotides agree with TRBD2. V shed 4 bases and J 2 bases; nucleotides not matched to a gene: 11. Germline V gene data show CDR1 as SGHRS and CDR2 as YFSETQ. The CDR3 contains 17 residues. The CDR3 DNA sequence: TGCGCCAGCAGCATAAATCTAGCGGGAGGCCAGACCTACGAGCAGTACTTC. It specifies CASSINLAGGQTYEQYF.

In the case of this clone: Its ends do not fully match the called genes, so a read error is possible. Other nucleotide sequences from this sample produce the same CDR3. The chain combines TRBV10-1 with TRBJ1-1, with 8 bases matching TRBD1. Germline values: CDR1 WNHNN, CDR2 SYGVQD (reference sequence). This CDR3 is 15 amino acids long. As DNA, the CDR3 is TGCGCCAGCAGTCCAGGGACAGGCCTCCCCCGCGAAGCTTTCTTC. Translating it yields CASSPGTGLPREAFF.

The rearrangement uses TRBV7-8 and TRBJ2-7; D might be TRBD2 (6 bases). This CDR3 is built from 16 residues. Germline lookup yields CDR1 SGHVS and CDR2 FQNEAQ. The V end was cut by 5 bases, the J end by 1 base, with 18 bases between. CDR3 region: CASSRRGTGGSYEQYF. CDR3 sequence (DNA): TGTGCCAGCAGCCGTAGAGGGACCGGGGGTTCCTACGAGCAGTACTTC.

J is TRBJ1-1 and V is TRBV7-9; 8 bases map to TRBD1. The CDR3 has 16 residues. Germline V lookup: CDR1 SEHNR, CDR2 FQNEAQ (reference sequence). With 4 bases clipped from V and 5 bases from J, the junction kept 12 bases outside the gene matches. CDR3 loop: CASSSRTGKTGTEAFF. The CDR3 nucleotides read TGTGCCAGCAGCTCACGGACAGGGAAAACGGGGACTGAAGCTTTCTTT. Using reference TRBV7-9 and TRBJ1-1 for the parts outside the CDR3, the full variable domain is DTGVSQNPRHKITKRGQNVTFRCDPISEHNRLYWYRQTLGQGPEFLTYFQNEAQLEKSRLLSDRFSAERPKGSFSTLEIQRTEQGDSAMYLCASSSRTGKTGTEAFFGQGTRLTVV.

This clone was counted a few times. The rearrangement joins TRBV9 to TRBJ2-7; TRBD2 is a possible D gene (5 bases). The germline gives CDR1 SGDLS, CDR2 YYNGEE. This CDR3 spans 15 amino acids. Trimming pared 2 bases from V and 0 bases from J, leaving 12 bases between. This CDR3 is CASSVDNGLSYEQYF. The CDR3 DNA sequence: TGTGCCAGCAGCGTCGACAACGGACTCTCCTACGAGCAGTACTTC.

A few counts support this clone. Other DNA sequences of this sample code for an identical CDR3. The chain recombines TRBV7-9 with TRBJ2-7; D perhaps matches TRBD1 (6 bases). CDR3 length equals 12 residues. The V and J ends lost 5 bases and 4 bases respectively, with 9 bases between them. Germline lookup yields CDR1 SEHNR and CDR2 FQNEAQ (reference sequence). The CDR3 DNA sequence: TGTGCCAGCAGCCTACAGGGATACGAGCAGTACTTC. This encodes CASSLQGYEQYF.

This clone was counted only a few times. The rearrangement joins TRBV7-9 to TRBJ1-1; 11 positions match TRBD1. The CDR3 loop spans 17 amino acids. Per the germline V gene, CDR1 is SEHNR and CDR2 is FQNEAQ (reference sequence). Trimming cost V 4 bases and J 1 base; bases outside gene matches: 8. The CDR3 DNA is TGTGCCAGCAGCTCGATTCCGGGACAGGGGGGGAACACTGAAGCTTTCTTT. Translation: CASSSIPGQGGNTEAFF.

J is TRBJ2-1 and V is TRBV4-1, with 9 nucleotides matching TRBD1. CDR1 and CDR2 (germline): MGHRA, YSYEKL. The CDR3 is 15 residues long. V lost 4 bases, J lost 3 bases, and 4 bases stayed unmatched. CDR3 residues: CASSLPGQGYNEQFF. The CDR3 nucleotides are TGCGCCAGCAGCCTCCCGGGACAGGGCTACAATGAGCAGTTCTTC.

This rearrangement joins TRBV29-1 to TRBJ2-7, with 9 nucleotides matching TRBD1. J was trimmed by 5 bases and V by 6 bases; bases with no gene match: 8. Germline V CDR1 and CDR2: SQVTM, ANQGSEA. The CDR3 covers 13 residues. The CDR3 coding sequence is TGCAGCGTCCTGGACAGGGGTGGAAACGAGCAGTACTTC. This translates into CSVLDRGGNEQYF.